The rows below give T cell receptor beta chains drawn from one sample of a study of blood T cells in healthy people across ages. TCRdb recomputed calls from the 5' RACE reads with MiXCR, one row per CDR3 protein. This table has 1.5 million to 2 million distinct CDR3 sequences, roughly 30% appearing once. The specimen sequenced was blood. These receptors all come from a woman in her 30s in good health. The conserved cysteine and the conserved F or W are not part of the CDR3 here. Size tells how often a clone was seen (once, few, many) or the class of an expanded clone, and some rows leave it out.

CDR3aa: SASAGSQETQY
abundance: few
v_gene: TRBV20-1

CDR3aa: SVERGIRATDTQY
abundance: few
v_gene: TRBV29-1

CDR3aa: ASSTQDSNQPQH
abundance: few
v_gene: TRBV19

CDR3aa: ASSQDGSHYGYT
abundance: NA
v_gene: TRBV14

CDR3aa: VSSLAGSDTQY
abundance: NA
v_gene: TRBV7-9

CDR3aa: SARETNIVNTEAF
abundance: NA
v_gene: TRBV20-1

CDR3aa: ASSQDKGQTLEQY
abundance: NA
v_gene: TRBV4-2

CDR3aa: ATSDSRRPVSNQPQH
abundance: few
v_gene: TRBV24-1

CDR3aa: TSSHRGNTDGYT
abundance: NA
v_gene: TRBV3-1

CDR3aa: ASSISSGSYNEQY
abundance: NA
v_gene: TRBV9

CDR3aa: ASSLTGWVSY
abundance: NA
v_gene: TRBV12-3/TRBV12-4

CDR3aa: ASSLTGGATCEQY
abundance: NA
v_gene: TRBV7-9

CDR3aa: ASSDRTGRTTGYT
abundance: many
v_gene: TRBV6-5

CDR3aa: ASSPQQPYEQY
abundance: NA
v_gene: TRBV18

CDR3aa: ASSLVSGQGASEAF
abundance: NA
v_gene: TRBV5-1

CDR3aa: AISVDRGDEQF
abundance: few
v_gene: TRBV10-3

CDR3aa: SARPDSPNEKLF
abundance: NA
v_gene: TRBV20-1

CDR3aa: ASSSPPGGRMISRTDTQY
abundance: few
v_gene: TRBV7-9

CDR3aa: SATHSVGFDTEAF
abundance: NA
v_gene: TRBV20-1